The source of this T cell receptor beta chain is a study of Ad26.COV2.S vaccination and SARS-CoV-2 variants. Here immunoSEQ multiplex PCR was the method, and the copy in TCRdb shows in-frame clones only, minus some. Of more than 300,000 clones listed, around nine tenths are singletons. The CDR3 has 15 amino acids. The V gene lost 2 bases and the J gene lost 1 base, with 11 bases spanning the gap. Germline V CDR1 and CDR2: LNHDA, SQIVND (reference sequence). The sample's treatment: around 19 received Ad26.COV2.S at low or high dose, single or two shots; about 5 received placebo; per-sample allocation not given. Collection of samples fell on day 63 after the first vaccine or placebo injection. A single count supports this clone.

The origin of this receptor is a person between 18 and 65 years old who received the Ad26.COV2.S COVID-19 vaccine or a placebo. The sequencing used peripheral blood, collected in a trial of Ad26.COV2.S vaccine versus placebo. The chain uses TRBV19 and TRBJ1-1, with no clear D. CDR3 sequence reads: CASSIILGKNTEAFF. In DNA, the CDR3 is TGTGCCAGTAGTATAATTCTAGGCAAGAACACTGAAGCTTTCTTT.